This T cell receptor beta chain was retrieved from a study of regulatory T cells in long-lasting Graves disease. Germline trimming cut 4 bases from V and 5 bases from J; bases unmatched to any gene: 5. The CDR3 consists of 15 residues. The germline CDR1 and CDR2 sequences are MNHEY and SVGEGT. Time point specified: newly diagnosed GD, antithyroid drugs for less than 3 months. From PBMCs, RNA was extracted and then used to make the TCR library. Library construction for TCR beta used iRepertoire HTBI primers and Arm-PCR of CDR3 regions. TCRdb redid the calling of the multiplex PCR reads with MiXCR, one entry per CDR3 protein. The top ten hold 9.5% to 15% of the sample, which has about 610,000 distinct CDR3 sequences, roughly a sixth seen once. This clonotype has just a few counts. These data also formed part of another study, on T cells in Graves' hyperthyroidism and ophthalmopathy. As that study records: On the basis of clinical symptoms, serum thyroxine and TRAb, thyroid ultrasound and orbital computed tomography, diagnoses were made.

The sample was peripheral blood mononuclear cells (PBMCs), taken at new diagnosis, from a patient treated with antithyroid drugs. The sequence was obtained from a man younger than 35 with Graves disease. The chain combines TRBV6-2 or TRBV6-3 with TRBJ2-1, with TRBD2 matching 10 bases. The CDR3 protein is CASSFKREGDNEQFF. CDR3 nucleotides: TGTGCCAGCAGTTTCAAGCGGGAGGGGGACAATGAGCAGTTCTTC.